The source of this T cell receptor beta chain is a study of cytomegalovirus exposure and HLA in healthy donors (dated by TCRdb to 2015 to 2018). For the wider study: An earlier analysis of 587 of the donors reported 276 Gb of sequence data and around 100 million unique TCR beta sequences obtained from around 170 million T cells. The number of typed donors differed by locus: roughly 629-640 for A, B, C, DRB1 and DQB1; some 540 for DQA1; around 610 for DPA1; and 450 to 480 for DPB1. The T cell repertoires of roughly 660 subjects were profiled by immunosequencing and related to cytomegalovirus serostatus. All discovery cohort repertoires had been generated on a single sequencing platform. Rather than using new phenotypic data, the later analysis identified candidate immune exposures from TCR beta sequences and from how often those sequences occurred across donors. Alongside the repertoire data, information on donor age, sex, ethnicity and CMV serostatus was compiled. The study aimed to test whether cataloging public T cell receptors could reveal signatures of past pathogen exposure. To predict cytomegalovirus infection status, the study combined high-throughput TCR immunosequencing, statistical association of individual TCRs with disease status, and machine learning. A later genetic analysis used genome-wide SNP genotypes for about 55% of the 666 donors, treating that subset as a discovery cohort. An earlier analysis of around 580 of the donors used high-throughput TCR beta sequencing to judge whether each TCR beta V gene segment behaved as functional or pseudogenic. Among around 400 genotyped donors of the cohort, an average of roughly 230,000 unique TCR beta nucleotide sequences was sequenced per donor, of which about 18% were non-productive. Besides the first cohort of roughly 640 subjects, a separate validation cohort made up of 120 different subjects was used. Of the approximately 400 genotyped donors, 65% to 90% fell in the genetic ancestry cluster associated with self-reported Caucasian donors. An early release that covered more than 550 HLA-typed donors contained approximately 300 gigabases of sequencing data and around 80 million unique TCR sequences. About five DR-DQ haplotypes were treated as single units for association and clustering because of strong linkage in the cohort. In a later analysis, previously published TCR beta repertoires from some 640 donors were re-analyzed and high-resolution HLA genotyping was added so that TCR occurrence patterns could be studied. Both class I and class II loci were covered by HLA typing, at four-digit resolution.

The cohort comprised approximately 700 healthy bone marrow donors. Cohort members were all nominally healthy when sampled, although unrecorded immune exposures were likely present. The donor was CMV seronegative and belonged to the group of 320 or so seronegative cohort members. A peripheral blood sample was collected from each donor, and TCR beta sequencing was performed on peripheral blood mononuclear cells. The Qiagen DNeasy Blood Extraction Kit was used to extract genomic DNA from the blood cell samples. As to this clone: Its antigen remains undetermined. The record has no base qualities; no much larger clone is one base away.

The paper as a whole reports these results and caveats: An earlier analysis of approximately 570 of the donors showed that most TCR beta V segments appeared in productive rearrangements either about 87% or about 30% of the time, which broadly matched IMGT annotations. Some IMGT-functional V segments, including TRBV6-2 and TRBV6-3, could not be distinguished by the 87-base-pair reads and were therefore excluded. In vitro tests confirmed that a few of the cytomegalovirus-associated TCR beta chains recognize cytomegalovirus antigens. A later analysis found that TCR association rates varied across HLA loci, with DRB1 alleles showing the most associated TCRs and HLA-C alleles the fewest. Because some donors lacked HLA typing at each locus, the association tests relied only on the typed subset. Most TCR sequences were observed very rarely across donors, whereas some public TCRs were present in many individuals. CMV serostatus was the only immune exposure information available for the cohort. Only TCR beta chains were sequenced in this cohort, and the absence of alpha or paired-chain data limited detectable features. The presence/absence analyses assumed that sequencing depth was roughly uniform across donors, and that assumption may not be true. An association between a missense DCLRE1C variant and V-gene and J-gene trimming of TCR beta chains was found in a later genetic analysis and replicated in an independent cohort. It was suggested by the authors that the approach could potentially be generalized to other disease states and immunological phenotypes. Cytomegalovirus status was reported to be diagnosed by the classifier with high specificity and sensitivity in both the original and validation cohorts. Several of the top co-occurrence clusters appeared to be linked to parvovirus B19, influenza, CMV and Epstein-Barr virus, according to a later analysis. Compared with equally common non-associated chains, HLA-associated TCR beta chains in a later analysis were more clonally expanded and had lower generation probabilities. In a later genetic analysis, fewer N-insertions in productive TCRs were reported among donors in an Asian-associated ancestry cluster than the approximately 670-donor mean. Assigning TCR associations to individual alleles was difficult when HLA alleles, especially DR and DQ, strongly co-occurred. Linkage disequilibrium might explain the correlated functional status among segregating V segments, but an unknown experimental factor could not be excluded. The study listed 164 TCR beta chains as associated with cytomegalovirus. Most CMV-associated TCR beta chains appeared to be HLA-restricted in a later analysis, and the HLA associations seemed to be driven largely by CMV exposure. A later analysis associated 15,000 to 20,000 TCR beta sequences with specific HLA alleles at a false discovery rate of 0.05. A cluster of highly shared sequence variants was judged likely to be a technical artifact of the sequencing pipeline. Some 15 rarely observed V segments, including chromosome 9 orphons, were excluded from the earlier analysis of about 610 of the donors because counts were too low. A further reported finding was that TCR beta sequences accurately predicted the HLA-A and HLA-B alleles for most subjects in the first cohort.

Sequences SGHNT (CDR1) and YYREEE (CDR2) are obtained from the germline V gene (reference sequence). Spanning cysteine to phenylalanine, the CDR3 consists of 16 amino acids. This entry keeps only the CDR3 DNA: 48 bases, framed from base 1. The junction carries 18 bases between V and J, which are trimmed by 1 base and 4 bases respectively. Libraries were built with the immunoSEQ multiplex PCR assay. For the multiplex PCR, a mixture combining 60 forward primers for TCR Vbeta segments and 13 reverse primers for TCR Jbeta segments was used. Amplification of the CDR3 region of rearranged TCR beta genes was performed with a multiplex PCR assay on genomic DNA. The Illumina HiSeq System was used to sequence the amplified TCR beta libraries as 87-base-pair reads. In the paper's pipeline: In a later analysis, tens of millions of unique TCR beta chains were counted across the approximately 640 repertoires, and approximately 11 million of these chains were shared by at least two donors. A nearest-neighbor algorithm error-corrected the raw reads and collapsed the reads into unique sequences, merging closely related sequences to remove PCR and sequencing errors. Alignment of CDR3 sequences to IMGT reference sequences was used to assign V, D and J gene segments. For a sequence to be retained, a match of at least six nucleotides to both a V gene segment and a J gene segment was required. A rearrangement was called productive if the CDR3 had no stop codons and remained in frame with V and J, and every other rearrangement was called non-productive. Following IMGT convention, CDR3 was defined as the stretch from the second conserved V-encoded cysteine up to the conserved J-encoded phenylalanine. Sequences without an unambiguous match to a single V gene segment were excluded from the earlier analysis of 587 of the donors. In an earlier analysis of several hundred of the donors, a V segment was called functional when productive rearrangements were above 56.7%, and segregating when the standard deviation between donors exceeded 5%. A statistical classification framework was developed to diagnose cytomegalovirus status using the catalog of TCR beta chain sequences. V and J gene assignment, in a later analysis, came from comparing TCR nucleotide sequences with IMGT/GENE-DB human TR gene sequences. Using the TCRdist pipeline, a later analysis assigned CDR3 sequences along with most-parsimonious VDJ recombination scenarios. In a later analysis, each TCR beta chain was defined by its CDR3 amino acid sequence together with its V-gene family, and reads without a unique V-gene family were excluded. To address suspected cross-contamination and a sequencing artifact, a later analysis removed around 600 highly shared, low-generation-probability nucleotide sequences. A later analysis calculated a clonal expansion index for each public chain from normalized within-repertoire ranks of inferred template counts. Generation probabilities in a later analysis came from a VDJ recombination model fitted to out-of-frame rearrangements, and those results were checked against IGoR. A later analysis scored TCR-TCR, TCR-HLA and TCR-CMV co-occurrence with hypergeometric tests, applying a repertoire-size bias correction to TCR pairs. False discovery rates were estimated in a later analysis by permuting HLA or CMV assignments 20 times. In a later analysis, co-occurring TCRs were grouped with DBSCAN, and TCRdist sequence similarity was added when clustering was performed within HLA-allele-positive subsets. Co-occurrence clustering excluded repertoires with fewer than 30,000 or more than 120,000 public chains, plus five with anomalous nucleotide sharing. In its TCRdb copy, this immuneACCESS table keeps in-frame sequences only and misses some clones. Where compared with another copy, unresolved V genes explain less than half of these, and the others have no known cause. V, J and clone size were drawn from that table, and D and trimming were deduced from the DNA. This sample gives some 110,000 clones in total; under 90% of them show up just once. The ten largest clones add up to 3.9% of the sample.

The clonotype was recovered from a woman aged 25 to 39 in good health and CMV-seronegative. The source material was PBMCs. The chain is assembled from TRBV5-4 and TRBJ2-7; D gene: possibly TRBD2, on 5 matching bases. The DNA sequence is given as TGTGCCAGCAGCTTGTGGGTGGGCCAGCGGTCATACGAGCAGTACTTC. It is translated as CASSLWVGQRSYEQYF.